The clone carrying this TCR beta chain appeared a single time. The data were obtained in a study of CD4 and CD8 cells across lung adenocarcinoma regions. TCRdb re-called the PCR reads through MiXCR, storing one row per CDR3 protein. The repertoire has roughly 24,000 distinct CDR3 sequences, about 50% of them found once; the top ten carry about a fifth. The CDR3 totals 14 residues. CDR1 and CDR2 from the germline V gene are MNHNS and SASEGT. The chain has TRBV6-1 and TRBJ2-3; D tentatively reads TRBD1 or TRBD2 (7 bases each). The specimen sequenced was CD4+ T cells from the center of a lung tumor. The clonotype originates from a male donor with lung adenocarcinoma. The CD4 and CD8 labels of this study may be unreliable. CDR3 loop: CAGRGGRDPDTQYF. The CDR3 DNA reads TGTGCGGGCAGGGGGGGCCGTGACCCAGATACGCAGTATTTT.